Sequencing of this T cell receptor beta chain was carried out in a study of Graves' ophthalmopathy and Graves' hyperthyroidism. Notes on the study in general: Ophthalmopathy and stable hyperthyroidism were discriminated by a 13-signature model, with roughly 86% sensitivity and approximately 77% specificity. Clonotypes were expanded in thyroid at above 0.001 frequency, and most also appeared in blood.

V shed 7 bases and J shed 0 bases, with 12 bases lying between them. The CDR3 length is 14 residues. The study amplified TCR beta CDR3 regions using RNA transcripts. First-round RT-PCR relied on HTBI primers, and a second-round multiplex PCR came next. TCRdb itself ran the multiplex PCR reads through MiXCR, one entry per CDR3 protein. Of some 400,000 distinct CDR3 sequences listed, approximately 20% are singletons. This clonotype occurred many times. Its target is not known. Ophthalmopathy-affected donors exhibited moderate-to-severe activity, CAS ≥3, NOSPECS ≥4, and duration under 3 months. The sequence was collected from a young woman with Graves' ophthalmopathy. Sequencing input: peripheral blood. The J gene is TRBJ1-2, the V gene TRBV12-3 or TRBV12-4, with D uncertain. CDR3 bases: TGTGCCAGCACCATTGTCGGGACTAACTATGGCTACACCTTC. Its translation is CASTIVGTNYGYTF.